Detailed here is one TCR beta chain. Recruits, aged roughly 18 to 95 years, lived in 25 or so US areas. This sample is part of a study of blood T cell repertoires in COVID-19. Study-wide background: Sites across the United States, Italy and Spain contributed samples from acute and convalescent COVID-19.

V was pared by 0 bases and J by 0 bases, with 12 bases between. From germline, CDR1 is MGHRA and CDR2 YSYEKL. The CDR3 runs 18 residues. TCRdb's copy holds only in-frame clones and misses some; the assay was immunoSEQ multiplex PCR. The sample comprises 250,000 to 350,000 clones, 65% to 90% of which are singletons, and less than 11% rests with the top ten. The chain recombines TRBV4-1 with TRBJ2-6; no definite D call. The TCR was taken from a woman aged 18 to 35 who had recovered from COVID-19. Material for sequencing was PBMCs or T cells enriched from blood (not recorded which). The CDR3 spells CASSQDLIIGSGANVLTF. CDR3 in DNA: TGCGCCAGCAGCCAAGATCTTATAATCGGCTCTGGGGCCAACGTCCTGACTTTC.